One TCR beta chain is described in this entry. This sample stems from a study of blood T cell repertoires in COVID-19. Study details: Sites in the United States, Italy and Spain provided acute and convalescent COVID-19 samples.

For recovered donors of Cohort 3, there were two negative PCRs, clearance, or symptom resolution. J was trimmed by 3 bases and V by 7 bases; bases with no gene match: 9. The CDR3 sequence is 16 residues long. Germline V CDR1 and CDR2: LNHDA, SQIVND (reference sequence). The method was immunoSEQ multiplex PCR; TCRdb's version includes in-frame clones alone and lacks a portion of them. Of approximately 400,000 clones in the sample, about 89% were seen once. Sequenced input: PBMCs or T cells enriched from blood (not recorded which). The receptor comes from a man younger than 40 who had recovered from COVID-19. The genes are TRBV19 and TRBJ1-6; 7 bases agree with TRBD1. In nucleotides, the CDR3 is TGTGCCAGTACGGAGAGGACAGGAGACTATAATTCACCCCTCCACTTT. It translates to CASTERTGDYNSPLHF.